This record covers a single TCR beta chain. Antigen specificity is unknown. This sample stems from a study of CD8 T cells in ankylosing spondylitis. Findings and limits, study-wide: Seemingly characteristic of ankylosing spondylitis blood was a TCR beta motif consisting of eight highly homologous variants.

TCRdb passed the 5' RACE reads through MiXCR, listing each CDR3 protein once. The sample yields about 200,000 distinct CDR3 sequences, about 13% seen once. V was pared by 4 bases and J by 4 bases, with 5 bases of the junction left unmatched. Germline CDR1 reads SGHVS; CDR2 reads FNYEAQ. This CDR3 is 15 amino acids long. This chain joins TRBV7-6 and TRBJ2-1, with 9 bases lining up with TRBD2. What was sequenced was blood, either unsorted or a sorted T cell fraction (not recorded which). The source of this sequence is a male donor with ankylosing spondylitis or in good health (not recorded which). The CDR3 bases are TGTGCCAGCAGCTCGCGCGGGGGGGTTTACAATGAGCAGTTCTTC. Amino acids: CASSSRGGVYNEQFF.